Following are 21 T cell receptor beta chains from one sample sequenced in a study of long-term antiretroviral therapy in people with HIV. With survey level as its setting, the immunoSEQ assay was v3.0. Using immunoSEQ multiplex PCR, the repertoire was profiled, and TCRdb retains in-frame clones only, with some absent. The sample carries tens of thousands of clones, around 93% recorded once. The sample here was unsorted PBMCs, taken 5.3 years after starting antiretroviral therapy. All receptors come from a man aged 50-59 years with HIV.

The chain recombines TRBV10-3 with TRBJ2-7; maybe TRBD1 (6 bases). Germline lookup yields CDR1 ENHRY and CDR2 SYGVKD. Trimming removed 2 bases from V and 5 bases from J, with 13 bases in between. The CDR3 consists of 14 residues. The CDR3 loop reads CAISEARGYHEQYF. CDR3 nucleotide sequence: TGTGCCATCAGTGAGGCCAGGGGCTACCACGAGCAGTACTTC.

V usage is TRBV7-2 and J usage is TRBJ2-1, with 8 bases identical to TRBD2. Germline V lookup: CDR1 SGHTA, CDR2 FQGNSA. The CDR3 is made up of 16 amino acids. V shed 6 bases and J 2 bases; nucleotides not matched to a gene: 9. DNA of the CDR3: TGTGCCAGCAGTCTCAGCGGGGGAAACGCCTACAATGAGCAGTTCTTC. Its protein product is CASSLSGGNAYNEQFF.

The V gene is TRBV6-1, the J gene TRBJ2-1, with 11 bases fitting TRBD1. Germline CDR1 and CDR2: MNHNS and SASEGT. CDR3 length equals 17 residues. Trimming cost V 2 bases and J 5 bases; bases outside gene matches: 8. The CDR3 protein is CASSEPLRDRGDNEQFF. The CDR3 DNA reads TGTGCCAGCAGTGAACCACTTAGGGACAGGGGGGACAATGAGCAGTTCTTC.

The V call is TRBV14, the J call TRBJ1-5; TRBD1 matches at 9 bases. The junction had 10 bases not matched to a gene; V was cut back by 0 bases and J by 1 base. Looked up from germline, CDR1 is SGHDN and CDR2 is FVKESK. CDR3 size: 19 residues. The CDR3, as DNA: TGTGCCAGCAGCCAAGATGCCGGGACAGGGCGAAGCAGCAATCAGCCCCAGCATTTT. Its protein is CASSQDAGTGRSSNQPQHF.

The J gene is TRBJ2-7, the V gene TRBV6-1; 7 positions match TRBD1. Germline V gene data show CDR1 as MNHNS and CDR2 as SASEGT. The CDR3 consists of 12 residues. The V and J ends lost 7 bases and 5 bases, in that order; junction bases with no gene match: 5. The CDR3 region is CASTERGHEQYF. The CDR3 DNA follows: TGTGCCAGCACTGAGAGGGGGCACGAGCAGTACTTC.

A single count supports this clone. V gene TRBV14 combines with J gene TRBJ1-4, with 7 nucleotides matching TRBD1. Germline trimming cut 3 bases from V and 5 bases from J; bases unmatched to any gene: 6. This CDR3 region has 15 residues. Germline V gene sequence: CDR1 SGHDN, CDR2 FVKESK. The CDR3 sequence is CASSHGRGLNEKLFF. CDR3 bases: TGTGCCAGCAGCCATGGCAGGGGGTTAAATGAAAAACTGTTTTTT.

The chain uses TRBV11-2 and TRBJ2-3; 7 nucleotides match TRBD2. The CDR3 has 15 residues. From germline, CDR1 is SGHAT and CDR2 FQNNGV. J lost 3 bases, V lost 1 base, and 4 bases had no gene match. CDR3 amino acids: CASSLAGGGTDTQYF. The CDR3 DNA is TGTGCCAGCAGCTTAGCGGGGGGAGGAACAGATACGCAGTATTTT.

The chain is built from TRBV28 and TRBJ1-1, with D possibly TRBD1 on 6 matching bases. Trimming left V 8 bases short and J 2 bases short, with 18 bases between. CDR3 length: 15 residues. Germline-derived CDR1 and CDR2 are MDHEN and SYDVKM. In DNA form, the CDR3 reads TGTGCCAGCTACCGCCCCGGACAGCGAAACACTGAAGCTTTCTTT. Its translation is CASYRPGQRNTEAFF.

J is TRBJ2-3 and V is TRBV4-2; 13 bases line up with TRBD2. V was pared by 4 bases and J by 5 bases, with 6 bases of the junction left unmatched. Per germline, CDR1 LGHNA and CDR2 YNFKEQ. CDR3 length: 16 residues. The CDR3 is CASSLGTSGDQDTQYF. Here the CDR3 DNA reads TGTGCCAGCAGCCTGGGGACTAGCGGGGATCAAGATACGCAGTATTTT.

The chain couples TRBV5-8 to TRBJ1-2, with unresolved D. V was trimmed by 0 bases and J by 7 bases, leaving 10 bases between them. Per the germline V gene, CDR1 is SGHTS and CDR2 is YDEGEE. The CDR3 contains 13 residues. This CDR3 is CASSLVSFSGYTF. The CDR3 DNA is TGTGCCAGCAGCTTGGTCTCGTTCTCTGGCTACACCTTC.

This sequence joins TRBV7-2 and TRBJ1-1; D possibly corresponds to TRBD1 (6 bases). CDR1 and CDR2 (germline): SGHTA, FQGNSA. Trimming removed 6 bases at V and 3 bases at J, with 14 bases between. The CDR3 runs 14 residues. CDR3 region: CASSGGGLDTEAFF. CDR3 DNA sequence: TGTGCCAGCAGTGGAGGGGGTTTAGACACTGAAGCTTTCTTT.

The CDR3 sequence is CASSSGQGPSYEQYF. CDR3 coding DNA: TGTGCCAGCAGCTCCGGACAGGGGCCCTCCTACGAGCAGTACTTC. The J gene is TRBJ2-7, the V gene TRBV7-8; 9 bases are a match to TRBD1. Germline lookup yields CDR1 SGHVS and CDR2 FQNEAQ. V lost 4 bases to trimming and J lost 0 bases; unmatched junction nucleotides: 4. The CDR3 has 15 amino acids.

The rearrangement joins TRBV15 to TRBJ1-3; D is unresolved. Germline CDR1 and CDR2: LNHNV and YYDKDF (reference sequence). The V gene lost 0 bases and the J gene lost 0 bases, with 9 bases spanning the gap. The CDR3 is 16 residues long. The CDR3 coding sequence is TGTGCCACCAGCAGAGATGCCGACTTCTCTGGAAACACCATATATTTT. Its protein is CATSRDADFSGNTIYF.

The genes are TRBV7-2 and TRBJ2-1; maybe TRBD1 (5 bases). The germline CDR1 and CDR2 sequences are SGHTA and FQGNSA. V lost 5 bases and J 5 bases, leaving 16 bases between the germline ends. The CDR3 is made up of 15 amino acids. CDR3 bases: TGTGCCAGCAGCCCTGGGCCGACAGCCCACAATGAGCAGTTCTTC. Amino acid sequence: CASSPGPTAHNEQFF.

The chain links TRBV5-1 to TRBJ2-7; no clear D. Germline CDR1 and CDR2: SGHRS and YFSETQ. The CDR3 sequence is 14 residues long. V was cut by 4 bases and J by 0 bases, with 11 bases left in between. The chain's CDR3 is CASSPVQSSYEQYF. The CDR3 nucleotides are TGCGCCAGCAGCCCCGTACAGAGCTCCTACGAGCAGTACTTC.

The chain is built from TRBV7-2 and TRBJ1-1, with no clear D. The length of the CDR3 is 13 residues. V dropped 2 bases and J dropped 2 bases, with 6 bases sitting between them. In germline, CDR1 is SGHTA, CDR2 FQGNSA. CDR3 DNA: TGTGCCAGCAGCTTAAATGGTAACACTGAAGCTTTCTTT. Its protein product is CASSLNGNTEAFF.

This clone was seen just once. The chain employs TRBV11-3 and TRBJ2-6; TRBD2 is a possible D gene (6 bases). The CDR3 has 15 amino acids. Deletions cut 1 base from V and 4 bases from J, with 8 bases between. CDR1 and CDR2 from the germline V gene are SGHNT and YENEEA. The CDR3 DNA reads TGTGCCAGCAGCTTAGGGAGGGTCGGGGCCAACGTCCTGACTTTC. It encodes CASSLGRVGANVLTF. Variable domain in full (rest from reference TRBV11-3 and TRBJ2-6): EAGVVQSPRYKIIEKKQPVAFWCNPISGHNTLYWYLQNLGQGPELLIRYENEEAVDDSQLPKDRFSAERLKGVDSTLKIQPAELGDSAVYLCASSLGRVGANVLTFGAGSRLTVL.

The chain combines TRBV4-3 with TRBJ2-3; 9 bases align to TRBD2. The CDR3 runs 16 residues. The junction had 8 bases not matched to a gene; V was cut back by 6 bases and J by 1 base. CDR1 LGHNA and CDR2 YSLEER come from the germline V gene. The CDR3 loop reads CASRERLAGRTDTQYF. As DNA, the CDR3 is TGCGCCAGCAGGGAGAGGCTAGCGGGGCGCACAGATACGCAGTATTTT.

This clone is medium-sized in the sample. Other nucleotide sequences from this sample produce the same CDR3. J is TRBJ1-4 and V is TRBV11-2; no definite D call. The CDR3 is 11 residues long. Per the germline V gene, CDR1 is SGHAT and CDR2 is FQNNGV. V lost 1 base, J lost 8 bases, and 2 bases lay in between. This chain's CDR3 is CASSLGEKLFF. The CDR3 bases are TGTGCCAGCAGCTTAGGGGAAAAACTGTTTTTT.

This clone appeared once. V and J are TRBV27 and TRBJ1-1; a possible D gene is TRBD1 (6 bases). Germline CDR1 MNHEY, CDR2 SMNVEV (reference sequence). The CDR3 is 15 residues long. The germline V and J ends were trimmed by 2 bases and 3 bases, with 13 bases remaining between them. The CDR3 coding sequence is TGTGCCAGCAGTTTACAGGGGTACGGGGACACTGAAGCTTTCTTT. Translated, it gives CASSLQGYGDTEAFF.

About this clone: Other DNA sequences in the same sample also yield this CDR3. The chain recombines TRBV5-1 with TRBJ1-4; 8 bases agree with TRBD1. This CDR3 has 15 residues. V was clipped by 0 bases and J by 5 bases; unmatched bases: 3. CDR1 is SGHRS and CDR2 is YFSETQ in the germline V gene. CDR3 sequence (DNA): TGCGCCAGCAGCTTGGGGGACAGGAAAAATGAAAAACTGTTTTTT. The encoded protein is CASSLGDRKNEKLFF.